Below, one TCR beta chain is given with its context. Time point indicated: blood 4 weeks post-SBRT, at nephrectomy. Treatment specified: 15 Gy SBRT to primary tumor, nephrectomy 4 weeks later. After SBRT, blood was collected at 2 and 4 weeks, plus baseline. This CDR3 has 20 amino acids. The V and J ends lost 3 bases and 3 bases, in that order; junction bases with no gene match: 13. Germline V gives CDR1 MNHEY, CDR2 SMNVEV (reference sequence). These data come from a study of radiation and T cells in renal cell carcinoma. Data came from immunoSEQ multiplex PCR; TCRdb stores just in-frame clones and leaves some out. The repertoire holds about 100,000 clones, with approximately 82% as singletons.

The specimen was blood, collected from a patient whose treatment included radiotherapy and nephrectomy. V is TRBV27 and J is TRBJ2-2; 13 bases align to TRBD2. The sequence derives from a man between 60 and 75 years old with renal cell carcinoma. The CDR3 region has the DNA TGTGCCAGCAGTTTTACGCGGGGACTAGCGGGAAGAAGGTACACCGGGGAGCTGTTTTTT. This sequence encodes CASSFTRGLAGRRYTGELFF.